This T cell receptor (beta chain) is from a study of cytomegalovirus exposure and HLA in healthy donors. Study information: Genotyping of 430 or so donors showed that around 86% belonged to the Caucasian-associated ancestry cluster.

With respect to this clone: Its matching antigen is unknown.

PCR used 60 Vbeta primers and 13 Jbeta primers. Sequencing used immunoSEQ multiplex PCR; TCRdb keeps in-frame clones, though not all of them. The sample has 95,000 to 150,000 clones, around 78% seen once; the top ten hold around 18%. Overall study results and limits: The Asian-associated ancestry cluster reportedly had fewer N-insertions than the roughly 670-donor mean in a later analysis. Indistinguishable V segments, including TRBV6-2 and TRBV6-3, were excluded.

Germline-derived CDR1 and CDR2 are LGHNA and YNFKEQ. The CDR3 extends over 12 amino acids. Trimming pared 6 bases from V and 7 bases from J, leaving 11 bases between. The chain uses TRBV4-2 and TRBJ2-3; D is perhaps TRBD2 (6 bases). Sequenced sample: PBMCs. This clonotype originated in a man between 18 and 29 years old in good health and CMV-seropositive. CDR3 coding DNA: TGTGCCAGCAGTTTCGGGGGTAATACGCAGTATTTT. This encodes CASSFGGNTQYF.